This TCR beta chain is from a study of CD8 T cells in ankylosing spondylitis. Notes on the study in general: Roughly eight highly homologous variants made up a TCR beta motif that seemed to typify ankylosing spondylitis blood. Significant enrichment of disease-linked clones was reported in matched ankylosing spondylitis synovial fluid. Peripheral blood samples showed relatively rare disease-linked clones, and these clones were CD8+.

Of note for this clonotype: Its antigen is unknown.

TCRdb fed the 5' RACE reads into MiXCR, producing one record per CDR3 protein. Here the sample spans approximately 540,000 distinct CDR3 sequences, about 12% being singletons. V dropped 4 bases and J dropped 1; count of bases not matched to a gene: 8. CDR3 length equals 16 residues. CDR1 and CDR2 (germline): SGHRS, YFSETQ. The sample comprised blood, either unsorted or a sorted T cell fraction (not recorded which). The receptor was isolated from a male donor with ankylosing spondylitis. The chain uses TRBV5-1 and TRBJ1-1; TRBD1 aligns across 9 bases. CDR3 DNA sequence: TGCGCCAGCAGCCCCATCGCACAGGGGGCGAACACTGAAGCTTTCTTT. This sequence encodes CASSPIAQGANTEAFF.